This is a list of T cell receptor beta chains from one sample in a study of graft-versus-host responses after intestinal transplantation. The assay was immunoSEQ multiplex PCR, and TCRdb's table has in-frame clones only and misses some. The table records roughly 5,700 clones, 69% of them present only once. This material consisted of ileum tissue, taken approximately 310 days after intestinal transplant. The origin of the receptors is a human patient who received an intestinal transplant, so some T cells may come from the graft donor. Each CDR3 is given with its conserved first and last residue. D genes are given only for firm matches. Size values are once, few and many counts, or a class for expanded clones, and some rows have none.

V	J	length	size	D	CDR3	DNA
TRBV28	TRBJ2-4	14	medium-sized	TRBD2	CASSLYPSGNIQYF	TGTGCCAGCAGTTTATACCCTAGCGGGAACATTCAGTACTTC
TRBV28	TRBJ1-5	16	once	-	CASSLFNINTNQPQHF	TGTGCCAGCAGTTTATTTAATATAAACACGAATCAGCCCCAGCATTTT
TRBV19	TRBJ2-1	15	few	TRBD2	CASSKTSGGNNEQFF	TGTGCCAGTAGTAAGACTAGCGGGGGGAACAATGAGCAGTTCTTC
TRBV5-6	TRBJ1-4	13	-	-	CASSLLGRGKLFF	TGTGCCAGCAGCCTCCTTGGTCGCGGAAAACTGTTTTTT
TRBV10-3	TRBJ1-2	13	-	-	CAISADRRDGYTF	TGTGCCATCAGTGCCGACAGGAGGGATGGCTACACCTTC
TRBV5-5	TRBJ2-7	15	-	-	CASSLGQIIPYEQYF	TGTGCCAGCAGCTTGGGACAGATTATCCCCTACGAGCAGTACTTC
TRBV23-1	TRBJ2-1	15	-	TRBD2	CASRPLARRGDEQFF	TGCGCCAGCAGGCCACTAGCGCGACGGGGGGATGAGCAGTTCTTC
TRBV5-5	TRBJ2-4	14	-	TRBD2	CASSPGLAKNIQYF	TGTGCCAGCAGCCCTGGACTAGCTAAAAACATTCAGTACTTC
TRBV27	TRBJ1-1	13	-	-	CASRNIGPSDAFF	TGTGCCAGCAGAAACATCGGGCCAAGTGACGCTTTCTTT
TRBV4-3	TRBJ2-7	14	-	-	CASSQDEGYYEQYF	TGCGCCAGCAGCCAAGATGAAGGTTATTACGAGCAGTACTTC
TRBV25-1	TRBJ2-7	14	-	-	CASSVDPQSYEQYF	TGTGCCAGCAGTGTGGACCCCCAATCCTACGAGCAGTACTTC
TRBV2	TRBJ2-7	14	-	-	CASSEPLGPYEQYF	TGTGCCAGCAGTGAGCCGTTGGGGCCCTACGAGCAGTACTTC
TRBV6-1	TRBJ2-3	14	-	-	CASSEAGGRDTQYF	TGTGCCAGCAGTGAAGCGGGGGGGCGGGATACGCAGTATTTT
TRBV7-9	TRBJ2-7	13	-	TRBD2	CASSWTSGSEQYF	TGTGCCAGCAGCTGGACTAGCGGGAGCGAGCAGTACTTC
TRBV5-1	TRBJ1-6	13	-	-	CASSPDVDSPLHF	TGCGCCAGCAGCCCGGACGTAGACTCACCCCTCCACTTT
TRBV7-9	TRBJ1-1	15	-	TRBD1	CASSPGTAGDTEAFF	TGTGCCAGCAGCCCCGGGACAGCAGGGGACACTGAAGCTTTCTTT
TRBV21-1	TRBJ2-3	16	-	-	CASSKERESLPDTQYF	TGTGCCAGCAGCAAAGAGCGGGAAAGTTTACCAGATACGCAGTATTTT
TRBV28	TRBJ1-2	17	-	-	CASSLWAGAPANYGYTF	TGTGCCAGCAGTTTATGGGCAGGGGCCCCCGCTAACTATGGCTACACCTTC
TRBV23-1	TRBJ2-7	20	-	-	CASSQSTDAKDRFKHGEQYF	TGCGCCAGCAGTCAATCGACCGATGCCAAAGATCGGTTCAAGCACGGCGAGCAGTACTTC
TRBV6-7	TRBJ2-5	17	few	TRBD2	CASSYSRTSGNQETQYF	TGTGCCAGCAGTTACTCCCGGACTAGCGGGAACCAAGAGACCCAGTACTTC
TRBV7-2	TRBJ2-2	17	-	TRBD2	CASSLDPPSGPTGELFF	TGTGCCAGCAGCTTAGACCCACCTAGCGGACCCACCGGGGAGCTGTTTTTT
TRBV6-6	TRBJ2-7	14	once	-	CASSYSDLGYEQYF	TGTGCCAGCAGTTACTCGGATTTAGGCTACGAGCAGTACTTC
TRBV7-2	TRBJ1-2	13	-	-	CASSLVRGQGYTF	TGTGCCAGCAGCTTAGTCAGGGGCCAGGGCTACACCTTC
TRBV4-3	TRBJ2-1	15	-	TRBD2	CASSHLADTYNEQFF	TGCGCCAGCAGCCATCTAGCGGACACCTACAATGAGCAGTTCTTC
TRBV6-5	TRBJ1-1	14	-	-	CASSYFGENTEAFF	TGTGCCAGCAGTTACTTCGGGGAGAACACTGAAGCTTTCTTT
TRBV21-1	TRBJ1-1	20	-	-	CASSKVGYFREGVGNTEAFF	TGTGCCAGCAGCAAAGTCGGATATTTTAGGGAAGGGGTTGGGAACACTGAAGCTTTCTTT
TRBV19	TRBJ1-1	14	-	-	CASKPSALNTEAFF	TGTGCCAGTAAGCCTAGCGCATTGAACACTGAAGCTTTCTTT
TRBV7-2	TRBJ2-7	14	-	TRBD2	CASSPRAGYYEQYF	TGTGCCAGCAGCCCTCGAGCGGGATACTACGAGCAGTACTTC
TRBV18	TRBJ2-7	13	-	-	CASSQQGTYEQYF	TGTGCCAGCTCACAGCAGGGGACGTACGAGCAGTACTTC
TRBV6-1	TRBJ2-1	15	-	TRBD2	CASSPTSGSYNEQFF	TGTGCCAGCAGCCCTACTAGCGGGAGCTACAATGAGCAGTTCTTC
TRBV2	TRBJ2-3	16	-	-	CASSAGGGGRADTQYF	TGTGCCAGCAGTGCAGGGGGGGGAGGACGGGCAGATACGCAGTATTTT
TRBV19	TRBJ1-1	14	-	-	CANSRTDLNTEAFF	TGTGCCAATAGCCGGACAGACCTGAACACTGAAGCTTTCTTT
TRBV25-1	TRBJ2-7	12	-	-	CASSAPSYEQYF	TGTGCCAGCAGTGCGCCTTCCTACGAGCAGTACTTC
TRBV7-4	TRBJ2-5	17	once	-	CASSSPNPGDRYDTQYF	TGTGCCAGCAGCTCCCCCAACCCGGGCGACCGTTATGATACCCAGTACTTC
TRBV9	TRBJ1-2	14	-	-	CASSVGTGKYGYTF	TGTGCCAGCAGCGTAGGAACAGGCAAATATGGCTACACCTTC
TRBV28	TRBJ1-6	16	-	-	CASSSGLRGKNSPLHF	TGTGCCAGCAGTTCAGGCCTTCGCGGGAAAAATTCACCCCTCCACTTT
TRBV5-6	TRBJ1-4	15	-	-	CASSLNTGGTEKLFF	TGTGCCAGCAGCCTAAACACGGGAGGGACGGAAAAACTGTTTTTT
TRBV5-1	TRBJ2-3	15	-	TRBD2	CASSLGLAGADTQYF	TGCGCCAGCAGCTTGGGACTAGCGGGAGCAGATACGCAGTATTTT
TRBV19	TRBJ2-7	14	-	TRBD1	CASSIPGQGYEQYF	TGTGCCAGTAGTATACCGGGACAGGGTTACGAGCAGTACTTC
TRBV5-4	TRBJ1-6	15	once	-	CASSLRTGGFSPLHF	TGTGCCAGCAGCTTACGGACGGGGGGCTTTTCACCCCTCCACTTT
TRBV9	TRBJ2-5	14	-	TRBD2	CASSSSGTSGTQYF	TGTGCCAGCAGTTCTAGCGGGACATCAGGGACCCAGTACTTC
TRBV28	TRBJ2-6	14	-	-	CAITSGSGANVLTF	TGTGCCATTACGAGCGGCTCTGGGGCCAACGTCCTGACTTTC
TRBV7-3	TRBJ2-1	14	medium-sized	TRBD2	CASSLGLGYNEQFF	TGTGCCAGCAGCTTAGGACTAGGGTACAATGAGCAGTTCTTC
TRBV6-5	TRBJ2-5	15	-	TRBD2	CASSQSSGIQETQYF	TGTGCCAGCAGTCAATCTAGCGGGATCCAAGAGACCCAGTACTTC
TRBV12-2	TRBJ2-7	17	-	-	CASRSRKWTASSYEQYF	TGTGCAAGTCGCTCAAGAAAATGGACTGCTAGCTCCTACGAGCAGTACTTC
TRBV4-1	TRBJ2-7	14	few	-	CASSHLDSNREQYF	TGCGCCAGCAGCCATTTGGACAGCAATAGGGAGCAGTACTTC
TRBV7-2	TRBJ1-2	15	-	TRBD1	CASSLPGTGEYGYTF	TGTGCCAGCAGCTTACCCGGGACAGGGGAATATGGCTACACCTTC
TRBV5-4	TRBJ1-4	11	-	-	CASKRAEKLFF	TGTGCCAGCAAAAGGGCTGAAAAACTGTTTTTT
TRBV11-1	TRBJ1-1	16	few	TRBD1	CASSSNQDRGGTEAFF	TGTGCCAGCAGCTCGAACCAGGACAGGGGAGGCACTGAAGCTTTCTTT
TRBV5-4	TRBJ1-2	16	-	-	CASSLLQGRYNYGYTF	TGTGCCAGCAGCTTGCTCCAGGGCCGCTATAACTATGGCTACACCTTC